This T cell receptor beta chain was identified in a study of T cells in Graves' hyperthyroidism and ophthalmopathy. TCR beta CDR3 regions were amplified from RNA. HTBI primers were employed in a first-round RT-PCR of the TCR CDR3. TCRdb processed the multiplex PCR reads anew with MiXCR; each CDR3 protein has one entry. The table lists hundreds of thousands of distinct CDR3 sequences, around 40% of them singletons. Germline loops: CDR1 LGHDT, CDR2 YNNKEL (reference sequence). Trimming at V came to 6 bases and at J to 3 bases, leaving 4 bases not matched to a gene. CDR3 length: 13 amino acids. This clonotype was observed a few times.

J is TRBJ2-5 and V is TRBV3-1, with 7 bases identical to TRBD2. The clonotype was recovered from a middle-aged woman with Graves' hyperthyroidism. Sequencing input: blood. The CDR3 sequence is CASRREGEETQYF. The CDR3 DNA sequence: TGTGCCAGCAGGAGGGAGGGAGAAGAGACCCAGTACTTC.